This record looks at one T cell receptor (beta chain) sequence and its context. Its antigen specificity is not known. No base quality values were provided; no much bigger clone lies one nucleotide off. This sample is drawn from a study of T cell clonotyping in hematopoietic cell transplantation (dated by TCRdb to the early 2020s). Concerning the study at large: A total of about 140 blood samples were gathered in the study from roughly 40 consecutive transplant recipients along with their related donors. Patients were recruited between September 2015 and January 2017 and followed until late 2020 or death. Study-wide conclusions, independent of this receptor: Recipient repertoires showed only a small fraction of overlap with donor repertoires, and over 95% appeared de novo at the given depth. Broader posttransplant TCR repertoire diversity was predicted by donor and pretransplant recipient Inverse Simpson Index values. After transplant, TCR diversity in recipients dropped, and pathologically expanded clonotypes climbed progressively between day 30 and day 180. The sample size was limited, and CD4 and CD8 repertoire contributions could not be separated because cells were not sorted.

Blood samples for TCR beta sequencing were given by related transplant donors. Using Nuclei Lysis Solution, genomic DNA was extracted from unfractionated peripheral blood mononuclear cells that were either fresh or cryopreserved. The immunoSEQ assay, a bias-controlled multiplex PCR with V- and J-specific primers, was used to amplify TCR beta CDR3 regions from genomic DNA. A second PCR step added a proprietary barcode and Illumina adapter sequences to the CDR3 amplicons. An Illumina MiSeq instrument was used to sequence the CDR3 libraries. As for how the authors treated the data: Export and quality control were done with immunoSEQ Analyzer 3.0, while downstream analyses used R Bioconductor and Immunarch. Only productive rearrangements in the normalized downsampled data set were used to calculate repertoire metrics. Clonotypes larger than 5 templates in the normalized cohort were defined as pathologically expanded. The Inverse Simpson Index was used to measure repertoire diversity. The non-normalized data set was used for CMV-specificity analyses so that all clonotypes could be captured. The table comes from immuneACCESS by way of TCRdb, which keeps in-frame sequences with V and J called. Part of the clones is missing from these tables; in studies checked, under half for an unresolved V gene and the rest for unknown reasons. D and trimming come from the DNA, and the V and J calls and clone size come from that table. The sample table records 70,000 or so clones; approximately 94% of these occur just once. The ten largest clones add up to 1.6% of the sample.

Via the germline V gene, CDR1 is MNHEY and CDR2 SVGAGI. V is reduced by 8 bases and J by 2 bases, leaving a spacing of 15 bases between them. The CDR3 sequence holds 14 residues, the cysteine and phenylalanine included. Just CDR3 DNA is preserved here, 42 bases in frame from base 1. Sequenced sample: peripheral blood mononuclear cells. Rearrangement joined TRBV6-5 to TRBJ2-5; the D region possibly corresponds to TRBD2 (5 bases align). This clonotype originated in a man in his forties or fifties in good health. Some clones in this sample may be carry-over from other donors' samples. The nucleotide sequence is given as TGTGCCAGCTCGATAGCGACGGAACAAGAGACCCAGTACTTC. Its protein product is CASSIATEQETQYF.